The clone carrying this T cell receptor beta chain is medium-sized. Its antigen is unknown. The germline V gene encodes CDR1 LGHDT and CDR2 YNNKEL (reference sequence). V was clipped by 1 base and J by 2 bases; unmatched bases: 12. The CDR3 runs 18 residues. Time point defined: patch test 2, 6 weeks after DPC sensitization. Specified treatment: therapeutic diphenylcyclopropenone sensitization with weekly scalp DPC. Authors' analysis steps: Per-sample TCR counts ranged from 23,224 to 690,600, median around 96,000. MiXCR, applied by TCRdb to the RACE reads, yields one record per CDR3 protein. The V and J calls and clone size are TCRdb's, not the authors'. The sample has tens of thousands of distinct CDR3 sequences; 9.5% to 11% are singletons. These data come from a study of human T cells and chemical hapten exposure. Overall study findings and caveats: A positive correlation with patch test score was found for PT1 expanded TCR counts.

The origin of this receptor is a man aged 35-49 years with alopecia areata. Some clones in this sample may be carry-over from other donors' samples. The sequencing here drew on whole blood, taken in connection with sensitization to the hapten diphenylcyclopropenone (DPC). This chain joins TRBV3-1 and TRBJ2-7, with TRBD2 matching over 9 bases. CDR3 amino acids: CASSQVRSRTSATYEQYV. In DNA form, the CDR3 reads TGTGCCAGCAGCCAAGTACGTTCAAGGACTAGCGCGACCTACGAGCAGTACGTC.